This T cell receptor beta chain derives from a study of blood T cell repertoires in COVID-19. Overall study: Italy, Spain and the United States were the sources of the convalescent and acute COVID-19 samples.

Original analysis: For nucleated cells, counts were estimated from reference gene primer amplification. Clones were read by immunoSEQ multiplex PCR, and TCRdb kept only the in-frame ones, dropping some. D and trimming come from the DNA, and the V and J calls and clone size come from that table. The repertoire consists of approximately 250,000 clones, with approximately 85% occurring once and the leading ten covering approximately 1%. In terms of age and location, participants ranged from about 18 to 90 years and lived in about two dozen US areas. What the recovered Cohort 3 donors had was two negative PCRs, clearance, or symptom resolution. This clone was seen once. This clonotype was obtained from a woman aged 25-40 years who had recovered from COVID-19. Sequencing was carried out using PBMCs or T cells enriched from blood (not recorded which).

DNA for the CDR3: TGTGCCAGCAGCCCCCGAGAGGGACTAGCGGTTACCGGGGAGCTGTTTTTT. Translated: CASSPREGLAVTGELFF. The chain has TRBV7-9 and TRBJ2-2; 11 nucleotides line up with TRBD2. CDR3 size: 17 residues. V shed 5 bases, J shed 5 bases, and the junction held 10 bases outside the gene matches. Per the germline V gene, CDR1 is SEHNR and CDR2 is FQNEAQ (reference sequence).